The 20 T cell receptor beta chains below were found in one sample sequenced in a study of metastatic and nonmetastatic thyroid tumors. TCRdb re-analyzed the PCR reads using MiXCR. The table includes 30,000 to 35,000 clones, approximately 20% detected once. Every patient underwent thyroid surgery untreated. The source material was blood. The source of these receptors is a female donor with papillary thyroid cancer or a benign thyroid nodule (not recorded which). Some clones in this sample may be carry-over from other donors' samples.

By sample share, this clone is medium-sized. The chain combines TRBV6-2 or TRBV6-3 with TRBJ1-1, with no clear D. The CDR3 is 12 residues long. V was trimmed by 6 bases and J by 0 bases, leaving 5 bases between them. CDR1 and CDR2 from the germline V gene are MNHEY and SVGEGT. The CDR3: CASRRVNTEAFF. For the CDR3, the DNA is TGTGCCAGCAGGCGGGTGAACACTGAAGCTTTCTTT.

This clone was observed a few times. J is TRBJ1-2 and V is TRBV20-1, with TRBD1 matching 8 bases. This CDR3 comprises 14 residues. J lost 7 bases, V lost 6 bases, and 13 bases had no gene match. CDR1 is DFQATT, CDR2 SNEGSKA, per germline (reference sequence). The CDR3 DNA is TGCAGTGCAAGCACCGGACAGGGAGGGGGTGGCTACACCTTC. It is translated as CSASTGQGGGGYTF.

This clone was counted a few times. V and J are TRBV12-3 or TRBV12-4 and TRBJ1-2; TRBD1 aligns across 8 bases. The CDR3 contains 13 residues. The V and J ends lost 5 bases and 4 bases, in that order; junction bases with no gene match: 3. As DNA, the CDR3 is TGTGCCAGCAGTCGACAGGGGACCTATGGCTACACCTTC. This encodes CASSRQGTYGYTF.

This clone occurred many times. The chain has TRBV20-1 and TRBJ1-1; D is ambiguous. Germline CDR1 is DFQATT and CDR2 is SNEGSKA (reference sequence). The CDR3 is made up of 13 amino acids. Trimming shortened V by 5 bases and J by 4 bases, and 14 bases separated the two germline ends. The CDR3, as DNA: TGCAGTGCTCCGAAGGAGGGTGGCACTGAAGCTTTCTTT. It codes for CSAPKEGGTEAFF.

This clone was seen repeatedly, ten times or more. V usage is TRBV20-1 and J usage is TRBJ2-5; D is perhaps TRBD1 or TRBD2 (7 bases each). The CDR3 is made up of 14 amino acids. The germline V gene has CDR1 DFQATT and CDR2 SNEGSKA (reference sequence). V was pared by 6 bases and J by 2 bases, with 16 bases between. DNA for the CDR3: TGCAGTGCCCCAGGGGGGGACGGACAAGAGACCCAGTACTTC. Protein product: CSAPGGDGQETQYF.

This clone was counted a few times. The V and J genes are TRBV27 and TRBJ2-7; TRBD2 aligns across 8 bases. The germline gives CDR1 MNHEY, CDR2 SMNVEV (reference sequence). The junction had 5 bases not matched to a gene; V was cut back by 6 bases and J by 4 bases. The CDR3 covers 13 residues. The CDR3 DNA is TGTGCCAGCAGCCGTGGCGGGGGGTACGAGCAGTACTTC. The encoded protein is CASSRGGGYEQYF.

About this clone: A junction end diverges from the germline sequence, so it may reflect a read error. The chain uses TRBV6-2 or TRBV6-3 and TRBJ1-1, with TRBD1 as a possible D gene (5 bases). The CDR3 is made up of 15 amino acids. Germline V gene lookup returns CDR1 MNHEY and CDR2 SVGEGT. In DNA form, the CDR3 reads TGTGCCAGCAGGACAGACTCTCCTTTAAACACTGAGGCTTTCTTT. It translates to CASRTDSPLNTEAFF.

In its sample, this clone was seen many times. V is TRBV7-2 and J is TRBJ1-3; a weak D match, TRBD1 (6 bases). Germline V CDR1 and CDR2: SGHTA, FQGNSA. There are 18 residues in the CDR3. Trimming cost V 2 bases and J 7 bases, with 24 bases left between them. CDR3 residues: CASSLMIQGIIGTNTIYF. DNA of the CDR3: TGTGCCAGCAGCTTAATGATCCAGGGGATCATCGGTACGAACACCATATATTTT.

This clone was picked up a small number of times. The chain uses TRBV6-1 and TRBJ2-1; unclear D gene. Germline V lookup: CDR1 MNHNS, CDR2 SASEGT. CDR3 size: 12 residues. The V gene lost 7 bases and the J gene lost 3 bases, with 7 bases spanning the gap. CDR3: CASINSYNEQFF. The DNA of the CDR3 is TGTGCCAGCATTAACAGCTACAATGAGCAGTTCTTC.

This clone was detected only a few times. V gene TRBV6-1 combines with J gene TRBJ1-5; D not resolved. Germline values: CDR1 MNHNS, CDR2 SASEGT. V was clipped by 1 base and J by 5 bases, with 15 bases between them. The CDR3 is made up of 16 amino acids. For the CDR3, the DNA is TGTGCCAGCAGTGAAGGGGCGCCTACCGCCGATCAGCCCCAGCATTTT. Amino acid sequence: CASSEGAPTADQPQHF.

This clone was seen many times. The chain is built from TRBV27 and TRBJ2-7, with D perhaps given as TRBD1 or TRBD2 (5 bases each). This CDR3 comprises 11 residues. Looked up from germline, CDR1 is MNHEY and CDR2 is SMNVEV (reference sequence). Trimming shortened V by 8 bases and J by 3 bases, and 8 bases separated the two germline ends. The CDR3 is CASEGNYEQYF. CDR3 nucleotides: TGTGCCAGCGAGGGGAACTACGAGCAGTACTTC.

CDR3 coding DNA: TGTGCCAGCAGCTCCGGGACACTTTTTGAGCAGTACTTC. Translation gives CASSSGTLFEQYF. The V call is TRBV11-2, the J call TRBJ2-7; D perhaps matches TRBD1 (6 bases). Germline CDR1 reads SGHAT; CDR2 reads FQNNGV. The V end lost 4 bases, the J end lost 7 bases, and 14 bases lay between the germline ends. This CDR3 spans 13 amino acids. The whole variable domain, filled in from reference TRBV11-2 and TRBJ2-7, reads EAGVAQSPRYKIIEKRQSVAFWCNPISGHATLYWYQQILGQGPKLLIQFQNNGVVDDSQLPKDRFSAERLKGVDSTLKIQPAKLEDSAVYLCASSSGTLFEQYFGPGTRLTVT.

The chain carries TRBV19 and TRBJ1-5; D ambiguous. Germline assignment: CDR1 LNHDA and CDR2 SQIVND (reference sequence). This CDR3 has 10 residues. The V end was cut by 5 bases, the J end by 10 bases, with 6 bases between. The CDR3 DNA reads TGTGCCAGTAGTTACAGTCCCCAGCATTTT. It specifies CASSYSPQHF.

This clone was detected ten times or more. CDR3 in amino acids: CASSPGRSTDTQYF. As DNA, the CDR3 is TGTGCCAGCAGCCCGGGACGGAGCACAGATACGCAGTATTTT. The rearrangement joins TRBV7-2 to TRBJ2-3; the D gene could be TRBD1 or TRBD2 (5 bases each). The V and J ends lost 5 bases and 0 bases respectively, with 9 bases between them. The CDR3 has 14 amino acids. CDR1 and CDR2 (germline): SGHTA, FQGNSA.

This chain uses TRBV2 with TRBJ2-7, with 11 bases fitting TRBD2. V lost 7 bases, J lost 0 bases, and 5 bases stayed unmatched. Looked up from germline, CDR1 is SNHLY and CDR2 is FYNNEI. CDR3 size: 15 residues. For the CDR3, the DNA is TGTGCCAGCACCTTAGCGGGAGGGAGCTCCTACGAGCAGTACTTC. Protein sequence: CASTLAGGSSYEQYF.

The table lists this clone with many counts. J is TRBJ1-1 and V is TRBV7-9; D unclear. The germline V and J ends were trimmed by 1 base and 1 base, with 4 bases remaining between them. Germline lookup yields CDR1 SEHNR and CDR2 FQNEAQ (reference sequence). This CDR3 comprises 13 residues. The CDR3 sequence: CASSLVGNTEAFF. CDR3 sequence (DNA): TGTGCCAGCAGCTTAGTGGGGAACACTGAAGCTTTCTTT.

The CDR3, as DNA: TGTGCCAGCAGCCTTGATCCTAACTATGGCTACACCTTC. Translating gives CASSLDPNYGYTF. The chain couples TRBV7-3 to TRBJ1-2; D is uncertain. Per the germline V gene, CDR1 is SGHTA and CDR2 is FQGTGA. Trimming pared 5 bases from V and 0 bases from J, leaving 7 bases between. CDR3 length: 13 residues.

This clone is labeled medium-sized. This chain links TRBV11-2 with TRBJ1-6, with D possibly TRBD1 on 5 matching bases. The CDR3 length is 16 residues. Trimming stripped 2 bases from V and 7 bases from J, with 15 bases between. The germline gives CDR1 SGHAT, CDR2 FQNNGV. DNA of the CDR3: TGTGCCAGCAGCTTAATCGGGGGTAGCCCGAATTCACCCCTCCACTTT. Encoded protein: CASSLIGGSPNSPLHF.

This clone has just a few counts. CDR3 protein: CASRGGRSLSGNTIYF. The CDR3 DNA reads as TGTGCCAGCAGGGGGGGACGGAGCTTGTCTGGAAACACCATATATTTT. V gene TRBV28 combines with J gene TRBJ1-3; maybe TRBD1 (5 bases). The length of the CDR3 is 16 residues. Germline V CDR1 and CDR2: MDHEN, SYDVKM. V gave up 6 bases and J gave up 1 base, with 16 bases separating them.

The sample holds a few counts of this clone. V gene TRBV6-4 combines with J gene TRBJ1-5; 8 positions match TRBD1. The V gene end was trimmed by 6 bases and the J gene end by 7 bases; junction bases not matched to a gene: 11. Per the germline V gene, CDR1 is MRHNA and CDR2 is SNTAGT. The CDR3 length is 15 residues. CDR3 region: CASSPTDRVGQPQHF. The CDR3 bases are TGTGCCAGCAGCCCCACGGACAGGGTGGGACAGCCCCAGCATTTT.